This T cell receptor (beta chain) is from a study of control samples from healthy donors and cancer patients. Generated by immunoSEQ multiplex PCR, the TCRdb table keeps only in-frame clones and is missing some. The repertoire has approximately 160,000 clones, roughly 90% of them found once; the top ten carry approximately 0.7%. The sequencing sample was made of blood. This TCR derives from a woman aged 25 to 45 in good health.

The CDR3 bases are TGCGCCAGCAGTCCTCTGCTTGGGGGTCTAGGAGATACGCAGTATTTT. Protein: CASSPLLGGLGDTQYF. The chain combines TRBV23-1 with TRBJ2-3; D may match TRBD1 or TRBD2 (5 bases each). TRBV23-1 is treated as an ORF (open reading frame) with a function not yet certain. Trimming removed 4 bases at V and 5 bases at J, with 19 bases between. The length of the CDR3 is 16 residues.